The TCR beta chain under discussion was sequenced for a study of T cell responses to AZD1222 COVID-19 vaccine. Findings of the study overall: CD4 TCRs linked to vaccination spanned spike, dominating at 160-218 and 743-854. A mostly white British donor set with more females was recruited, and clonal diversity was possibly underestimated. Baseline seropositivity occurred in only 5 or 6 AZD1222 recipients. Repertoire sampling occurred only after the peak T cell response.

Sequencing used immunoSEQ multiplex PCR; TCRdb keeps in-frame clones, though not all of them. The data show about 200,000 clones, 90% to 95% seen once. This CDR3 contains 12 residues. Germline V gene sequence: CDR1 MNHEY, CDR2 SVGAGI. V dropped 6 bases and J dropped 8 bases, with 13 bases sitting between them. Turning to this clone: Antigen specificity is unknown.

The sample consisted of peripheral blood, taken 28 days after the second AZD1222 dose. The genes are TRBV6-5 and TRBJ1-2; D unclear. This clonotype was obtained from an adult who received the AZD1222 COVID-19 vaccine. The CDR3 protein is CASSTREWGYTF. The CDR3 bases are TGTGCCAGCAGCACCCGCGAGTGGGGCTACACCTTC.